Sequencing of this T cell receptor beta chain was carried out in a study of blood T cell repertoires in COVID-19. Study overall: Samples taken during acute and convalescent COVID-19 were collected in the United States, Italy and Spain. T cells, B-cell-depleted T cells, or PBMCs supplied cDNA or gDNA.

Original data processing: How many nucleated cells were present was estimated from reference gene primer amplification. TCRdb keeps only in-frame clones here, not all; method: immunoSEQ multiplex PCR. D and trimming come from the DNA, and the V and J calls and clone size come from that table. The sample includes roughly 150,000 clones, around 82% of them seen just once. The CDR3 loop spans 18 amino acids. V was shortened by 3 bases and J by 1 base, with 21 bases between the two germline ends. CDR1 SGDLS and CDR2 YYNGEE come from the germline V gene. This clone was counted at least ten times. J is TRBJ2-3 and V is TRBV9; D is perhaps TRBD2 (6 bases). The TCR originated in a woman in her sixties or seventies who had recovered from COVID-19. Sequenced input: peripheral blood. CDR3 DNA sequence: TGTGCCAGCAGCGGAGGAGGGATGCGTCAGCACCGCACAGATACGCAGTATTTT. Translated: CASSGGGMRQHRTDTQYF. Full variable domain (missing parts from reference TRBV9 and TRBJ2-3): DSGVTQTPKHLITATGQRVTLRCSPRSGDLSVYWYQQSLDQGLQFLIQYYNGEERAKGNILERFSAQQFPDLHSELNLSSLELGDSALYFCASSGGGMRQHRTDTQYFGPGTRLTVL.